The subject of this entry is one T cell receptor (beta chain). No antigen is known for it. These data come from a study of CXCR3-negative and CXCR3-positive naive CD8 T cells. Study findings and constraints: Diversity in memory CD8+ cells fell much lower than the comparably high levels seen in both naive subsets. For naive cells, CXCR3-negative and CXCR3-positive subsets had similar TRBV-TRBJ usage; for memory cells, usage differed. Naive cells with CXCR3 showed TRB CDR3s that were more hydrophobic than those in CXCR3-negative naive cells.

CDR1 and CDR2 (germline): SEHNR, FQNEAQ (reference sequence). CDR3 length: 15 amino acids. The libraries of TRB cDNA were prepared using 5' RACE with UMI labels. No DNA is given; TCRdb re-called the 5' RACE reads and lists each CDR3 protein once. Here the sample table reports around 160,000 distinct CDR3 sequences. Source material: naive CXCR3+ CD8+ T cells from blood. The sample's subset: CD45RO-CCR7+CD27+CD95- naive CD8+ T cells expressing CXCR3 (TNR3+). The TCR comes from a human donor in good health. Some clones in this sample may be carry-over from other donors' samples. V and J are TRBV7-9 and TRBJ2-7; TCRdb's D call of TRBD1 is untestable without DNA. CDR3 amino acids: CASSARGRPTYEQYF.